A single sample is the source of the 7 T cell receptor beta chains below, sequenced in a study of human T cells and chemical hapten exposure. From the RACE reads, TCRdb called clonotypes with MiXCR, one entry per CDR3 protein. In the table there are 28,000 or so distinct CDR3 sequences, 5% to 6% of which are singletons. Described time point: patch test 3, about 24 weeks after DPC sensitization. Regarding treatment: therapeutic diphenylcyclopropenone sensitization with weekly scalp DPC. Sequenced material: whole blood, taken in connection with sensitization to the hapten diphenylcyclopropenone (DPC). These receptors all stem from a man aged 25 to 40 with alopecia areata. Some clones in this sample may be carry-over from other donors' samples.

This clonotype has at least ten counts. The DNA of the CDR3 is TGCAGCGTGAAACAGGGGGTGTACGAGCAGTACTTC. Protein product: CSVKQGVYEQYF. The chain links TRBV29-1 to TRBJ2-7; 8 nucleotides align to TRBD1. The CDR3 totals 12 residues. Germline V gene lookup returns CDR1 SQVTM and CDR2 ANQGSEA. V lost 6 bases to trimming and J lost 4 bases; unmatched junction nucleotides: 5.

The chain carries TRBV27 and TRBJ2-3; 7 bases map to TRBD2. The CDR3 extends over 14 amino acids. Germline V gene data show CDR1 as MNHEY and CDR2 as SMNVEV (reference sequence). After removal of 7 bases from V and 4 bases from J, the junction contained 8 bases not matched to a gene. The CDR3 DNA reads as TGTGCCAGCACCGGGGATCGGGGGGCAGATACGCAGTATTTT. Amino acids: CASTGDRGADTQYF.

The table lists this clonotype with many counts. The V and J genes are TRBV7-6 and TRBJ2-7, with 8 bases identical to TRBD1. V gave up 1 base and J gave up 3 bases; unmatched junction bases: 2. CDR1 is SGHVS and CDR2 is FNYEAQ in the germline V gene. The CDR3 extends over 14 amino acids. The chain's CDR3 is CASSLGDRFYEQYF. The CDR3 DNA sequence: TGTGCCAGCAGCTTAGGGGACAGGTTCTACGAGCAGTACTTC.

This clonotype was seen at least ten times. The chain employs TRBV4-1 and TRBJ2-3, with D possibly matching TRBD1 (6 bases). The length of the CDR3 is 14 residues. Trimming removed 3 bases at V and 4 bases at J, with 11 bases between. Germline V gene sequence: CDR1 MGHRA, CDR2 YSYEKL. DNA for the CDR3: TGCGCCAGCAGCCAGCAACAGGGCCCAGATACGCAGTATTTT. Translating it yields CASSQQQGPDTQYF.

In this sample, this clonotype turned up many times. The V gene is TRBV20-1, the J gene TRBJ1-3; TRBD1 might be the D (6 bases). Germline CDR1 reads DFQATT; CDR2 reads SNEGSKA (reference sequence). V was clipped by 7 bases and J by 3 bases, with 22 bases between them. The CDR3 is 16 residues long. This CDR3 reads CSVIVEGRGFGNTIYF. CDR3 in DNA: TGCAGTGTAATTGTGGAGGGCAGGGGTTTTGGAAACACCATATATTTT.

This clonotype was picked up many times. The genes are TRBV11-2 and TRBJ2-4; D remains unclear. This CDR3 has 12 residues. The germline gives CDR1 SGHAT, CDR2 FQNNGV. Trimming shortened V by 5 bases and J by 5 bases, and 7 bases separated the two germline ends. Here the CDR3 DNA reads TGTGCCAGCAGCCTGCAGGAAAACATTCAGTACTTC. Translating it yields CASSLQENIQYF.

Many counts were recorded for this clonotype. The DNA is omitted, as the CDR3 cannot be located on it reliably, and the CDR3 follows TCRdb's listing. V usage is TRBV29-1 and J usage is TRBJ2-5; the D call of TRBD1 is as the table states it, not checked on the DNA. Germline V gene lookup returns CDR1 SQVTM and CDR2 ANQGSEA. The CDR3 has 17 amino acids, counting both end residues. This chain's CDR3 is CSVARSQETQYFETQYF.